This T cell receptor beta chain originates from a study of T cells in Graves' hyperthyroidism and ophthalmopathy. There are many counts of this clonotype. CDR3 length: 16 amino acids. CDR1 SGHRS and CDR2 YFSETQ come from the germline V gene. The trim removed 4 bases at V and 5 bases at J, leaving 10 bases unmatched. TCR beta CDR3 region amplification was performed from RNA transcripts. Initially, a first-round RT-PCR of the TCR CDR3 employed the HTBI primer set. MiXCR was run by TCRdb on the multiplex PCR reads, yielding one entry per CDR3 protein. The repertoire has 400,000 or so distinct CDR3 sequences, around 15% of them found once; the top ten carry around 28%.

This clonotype was sampled from a man aged 45-65 years with Graves' ophthalmopathy. Sequenced: blood. This chain uses TRBV5-1 with TRBJ1-5; 9 nucleotides match TRBD1. The CDR3 nucleotides are TGCGCCAGCAGCGGACAGGGGCTGAAGGAGGATCAGCCCCAGCATTTT. It specifies CASSGQGLKEDQPQHF. Using reference TRBV5-1 and TRBJ1-5 for the parts outside the CDR3, the full variable domain is KAGVTQTPRYLIKTRGQQVTLSCSPISGHRSVSWYQQTPGQGLQFLFEYFSETQRNKGNFPGRFSGRQFSNSRSEMNVSTLELGDSALYLCASSGQGLKEDQPQHFGDGTRLSIL.